This is a list of T cell receptor beta chains from one sample in a study of CD8+CD57+ T cells in acquired aplastic anemia. TCRdb re-called the reads with MiXCR, one entry per CDR3 protein. Of about 41,000 distinct CDR3 sequences listed, 63% were seen once; the top ten hold roughly 65%. The sequencing input was sorted CD4+, CD8+, or CD8+CD57+ T cells (not recorded which) from PBMCs. These receptor sequences come from a human donor with aplastic anemia. Each CDR3 is given with its conserved first and last residue. A D gene is named only where the DNA matches it firmly. Size values are once, few and many counts, or a class for expanded clones, and some rows have none.

d_call j_call clone_size v_call cdr3_aa cdr3_nt
NA TRBJ1-6 medium-sized TRBV15 CATSTDRDNSPLHF TGTGCCACCAGCACCGACAGAGATAATTCACCCCTCCACTTT
NA TRBJ1-1 NA TRBV29-1 CSVTHREAFF TGCAGCGTCACCCACAGAGAGGCTTTCTTT
TRBD2 TRBJ2-5 NA TRBV15 CATSSNGGAGETQYF TGTGCCACCAGCAGCAACGGGGGGGCCGGGGAGACCCAGTACTTC
NA TRBJ2-3 once TRBV25-1 CASSFTASGTDTQYF TGTGCCAGCAGCTTCACGGCCTCCGGGACAGATACGCAGTATTTT
NA TRBJ1-1 NA TRBV10-1 CASSEEGGITEAFF TGCGCCAGCAGTGAAGAGGGAGGGATCACTGAAGCTTTCTTT
NA TRBJ1-5 NA TRBV19 CASSTQHF TGTGCCAGTAGTACCCAGCATTTT
NA TRBJ2-3 NA TRBV2 CASSGRGSTDTQYF TGTGCCAGCAGTGGGAGAGGGAGCACAGATACGCAGTATTTT
NA TRBJ1-4 NA TRBV2 CASSESTTKLFF TGTGCCAGCAGTGAGTCCACGACGAAACTGTTTTTT
TRBD1 TRBJ2-5 many TRBV19 CASSHFGQGPLETQYF TGTGCCAGTAGCCATTTTGGACAGGGACCTTTGGAGACCCAGTACTTC
TRBD1 TRBJ1-5 many TRBV2 CASSDWGTGMGQPQHF TGTGCCAGCAGTGACTGGGGGACAGGGATGGGTCAGCCCCAGCATTTT
NA TRBJ2-7 NA TRBV7-9 CASSSDNSYEQYF TGTGCCAGCAGCTCGGACAACTCCTACGAGCAGTACTTC
TRBD1 TRBJ1-5 NA TRBV19 CASNEEGARQPQHF TGTGCCAGTAACGAGGAGGGGGCGAGGCAGCCCCAGCATTTT
NA TRBJ2-2 once TRBV9 CASSVGSGNTGELFF TGTGCCAGCAGCGTAGGTAGCGGTAACACCGGGGAGCTGTTTTTT
NA TRBJ2-5 NA TRBV10-2 CASSLPGSLETQYF TGCGCCAGTAGTCTCCCGGGATCGTTAGAGACCCAGTACTTC
NA TRBJ1-2 NA TRBV15 CATSKSTNYGYTF TGTGCCACCAGCAAGTCCACTAACTATGGCTACACCTTC
NA TRBJ2-2 medium-sized TRBV15 CATSREGHNTGELFF TGTGCCACCAGCAGAGAGGGACACAACACCGGGGAGCTGTTTTTT
NA TRBJ2-1 NA TRBV24-1 CATRDGYNEQFF TGTGCCACTCGCGACGGCTACAATGAGCAGTTCTTC
TRBD2 TRBJ2-2 NA TRBV24-1 CATSDPSGSGGELFF TGTGCCACCAGTGATCCTAGCGGGAGTGGCGGGGAGCTGTTTTTT
TRBD1 TRBJ1-6 NA TRBV2 CASSSDRDSPLHF TGTGCCAGCAGTTCGGACAGGGATTCACCCCTCCACTTT
TRBD1 TRBJ1-6 NA TRBV19 CASSTGDTGVFPNSPLHF TGTGCCAGTAGTACCGGCGACACAGGGGTTTTCCCTAATTCACCCCTCCACTTT
TRBD2 TRBJ2-7 NA TRBV19 CASRLAGTYEQYF TGTGCCAGCAGACTAGCGGGTACCTACGAGCAGTACTTC
NA TRBJ1-1 NA TRBV20-1 CSAMGGGKAFF TGCAGTGCCATGGGGGGGGGCAAGGCTTTCTTT